This section outlines one T cell receptor beta chain sequence together with its context. Its matching antigen is unknown. The positive PCR dates, which preceded the US Alpha, Beta and Delta variants, fell between March and December 2020. TCRdb reprocessed the PCR reads with MiXCR, giving one entry per CDR3 protein. Seen here are about 20,000 distinct CDR3 sequences, approximately 60% observed once, and the top ten hold approximately 1.2%. CDR1 is SQVTM and CDR2 is ANQGSEA in the germline V gene. V lost 3 bases and J 3 bases, leaving 9 bases between the germline ends. This CDR3 is built from 12 residues. This sample stems from a study of vaccination and CD4 T cells after COVID-19. Study information: Convalescent patients gave post-COVID blood a median approximately 100 days post-diagnosis, range 35 to 161. Points from the study as a whole: In convalescent patients, 304 of 307 vaccine-specific clones were mono-reactive for SARS-CoV-2 spike.

The TCR was taken from a human donor who had recovered from COVID-19. The chain carries TRBV29-1 and TRBJ2-7; D gene uncertain. The source was CD4+ T cells from blood, collected after SARS-CoV-2 vaccination. CDR3 nucleotide sequence: TGCAGCGTTGAGCCGTGGATCTACGAGCAGTACTTC. It yields the protein CSVEPWIYEQYF.